This T cell receptor (beta chain) was observed in a study of blood T cell repertoires in COVID-19 (dated by TCRdb to the early 2020s). General notes on the study: Samples covering the acute and convalescent phases of COVID-19 were provided by collaborators in the United States, Italy and Spain. The repertoires were released in a freely available public database meant as a resource for research on the immune response to SARS-CoV-2. The dataset comprised deeply sampled blood TCRbeta repertoires from subjects exposed to, actively infected with, or recovered from COVID-19. Where available, HLA class I and class II types were obtained from metadata supplied by the sample provider rather than from assay-based typing. The sample metadata nearly always contained a de-identified subject ID, COVID-19 status, age in years and sex. The prospective study material was composed of cDNA or gDNA derived from T cells, B-cell-depleted T cells, or PBMCs. The samples were drawn from the first 160 participants of the ongoing ImmuneRACE study and from 1,254 subjects provided by 6 global collaborators.

Broader findings and caveats from the paper: Clinical and demographic metadata were provided uncurated, with the amount varying by source and participant.

This clone has just a few counts. Its target antigen remains unknown. Per-base quality was not reported, and no clone a single base away is much larger than it. TCRbeta CDR3 regions were amplified from genomic DNA by means of the immunoSEQ Assay, a bias-controlled multiplex PCR. Turning to the authors' computational methods: Within the assay, amplification of reference gene primers was used to estimate how many nucleated cells each sample contained. Sequence reads were collapsed and filtered to measure the absolute abundance of every unique TCRbeta CDR3 rearrangement. For each sample, productive Simpson clonality was calculated as the square root of Simpson's diversity index across productive rearrangements. This immuneACCESS table, as held by TCRdb, lists in-frame sequences with V and J called but not all clones. Of the missing ones, under half trace to an unresolved V gene in checked studies; the others have no known cause. The D gene and trimming were derived from the DNA, and the V and J assignments and clone size from that table. The sample includes more than 300,000 clones, with around 87% observed a single time. The ten largest clones add up to more than 9% of the sample.

V is pared back by 8 bases and J by 5 bases, with 9 bases lying between the germline termini. The cysteine opens and the phenylalanine closes a CDR3 of 11 amino acids. The read is trimmed to its CDR3 DNA, 33 bases read in frame from base 1. CDR1 and CDR2 were assigned from the germline V gene as WSHSY and SAAADI. One collaborating source in Seattle enrolled patients while the patients were actively infected and followed the patients over time throughout the course of disease. The collaborating institutions used their own protocols to collect whole blood in K2EDTA tubes. For TCRbeta analysis, collaborators shipped samples in one of three forms: frozen whole blood, isolated PBMCs, or DNA extracted from either of those sample types.

The specimen sequenced was peripheral blood. This chain is built from TRBV10-2 and TRBJ2-5, and possibly TRBD1, on 6 matching bases. The TCR was taken from a woman aged 30 to 39 with COVID-19, enrolled during active disease. The bases are TGCGCCAGCGGGGGCCACGAGACCCAGTACTTC. It translates as CASGGHETQYF.